Listed here are 30 T cell receptor beta chains from one sample, sequenced in a study of OX40 agonist ivuxolimab in advanced cancers. Generated by immunoSEQ multiplex PCR, the TCRdb table keeps only in-frame clones and is missing some. The repertoire holds approximately 52,000 clones, with approximately 86% as singletons. The sequenced sample was CD4+ or CD8+ T cells sorted from blood, obtained in a trial of the OX40 agonist ivuxolimab. The receptors were gathered from an adult with an advanced solid tumor such as melanoma, head and neck, liver or kidney cancer.

The genes are TRBV6-5 and TRBJ2-7, with D tentatively TRBD1 or TRBD2 (6 bases each). This CDR3 is built from 13 residues. Germline V gene data show CDR1 as MNHEY and CDR2 as SVGAGI. V lost 6 bases and J lost 5, with 14 bases in between. The CDR3, as DNA: TGTGCCAGCAGGAGGGCAGGGGAGGACGAGCAGTACTTC. Residues: CASRRAGEDEQYF.

The genes are TRBV7-2 and TRBJ1-1, with D hard to call. The CDR3 is made up of 15 amino acids. The V gene lost 3 bases and the J gene lost 0 bases, with 11 bases spanning the gap. Germline loops: CDR1 SGHTA, CDR2 FQGNSA. The CDR3 coding sequence is TGTGCCAGCAGCTTCGGCGCATGGGTGAACACTGAAGCTTTCTTT. Protein: CASSFGAWVNTEAFF.

This chain connects TRBV6-6 to TRBJ1-1, with D unclear. V lost 0 bases to trimming and J lost 4 bases, with 3 bases between them. This CDR3 comprises 12 residues. Germline assignment: CDR1 MNHNY and CDR2 SVGAGI (reference sequence). In nucleotides, the CDR3 is TGTGCCAGCAGTTACTCCAGCACTGAAGCTTTCTTT. It codes for CASSYSSTEAFF.

This clone has just one count. The chain combines TRBV5-1 with TRBJ2-3, with no clear D. V was trimmed by 4 bases and J by 5 bases, leaving 14 bases between them. Per the germline V gene, CDR1 is SGHRS and CDR2 is YFSETQ. This CDR3 spans 14 amino acids. The CDR3 is CASSPDTGVDTQYF. Written as DNA, the CDR3 is TGCGCCAGCAGCCCCGACACGGGTGTAGATACGCAGTATTTT.

This chain connects TRBV11-2 to TRBJ1-2, with D unresolved. Germline CDR1 reads SGHAT; CDR2 reads FQNNGV. V was shortened by 4 bases and J by 0 bases, with 18 bases between the two germline ends. This CDR3 region has 17 residues. Here the CDR3 DNA reads TGTGCCAGCAGCTCCCGGACGGGGAGAGTAGCTAACTATGGCTACACCTTC. Translation gives CASSSRTGRVANYGYTF.

This clone was detected only once. The CDR3 is CAGIPRGLVNTEAFF. The CDR3 coding sequence is TGTGCCGGAATTCCGCGGGGGCTGGTGAACACTGAAGCTTTCTTT. J is TRBJ1-1 and V is TRBV30; TRBD1 might be the D (6 bases). Germline CDR1 and CDR2: GTSNPN and SVGIG (reference sequence). This CDR3 region has 15 residues. Between the trimmed V and J ends, which lost 8 bases and 0 bases, there was a span of 19 bases.

This chain links TRBV5-1 with TRBJ2-1; D unresolved. The CDR3 sequence is 15 residues long. The V gene's germline CDR1 is SGHRS and CDR2 YFSETQ. Trimming removed 4 bases at V and 4 bases at J, with 15 bases between. The CDR3 DNA is TGCGCCAGCAGCGAAAGCCATACAACTTACAATGAGCAGTTCTTC. Amino acid sequence: CASSESHTTYNEQFF.

This rearrangement joins TRBV6-1 to TRBJ1-5, with D possibly being TRBD1 (6 bases). The ends were cut back, 3 bases at V and 0 bases at J, with 9 bases in the middle. Germline CDR1 reads MNHNS; CDR2 reads SASEGT. The CDR3 runs to 15 residues. CDR3 protein: CASSDSGVSNQPQHF. CDR3 nucleotide sequence: TGTGCCAGCAGTGACTCAGGGGTTAGCAATCAGCCCCAGCATTTT.

This CDR3 is CASSLAPLGGGDEQFF. Here the CDR3 DNA reads TGTGCCAGCAGCTTGGCCCCATTAGGTGGGGGCGATGAGCAGTTCTTC. The chain is built from TRBV5-4 and TRBJ2-1, with a weak D call TRBD1 (6 bases). CDR3 size: 16 residues. The V and J ends lost 0 bases and 8 bases respectively, with 18 bases between them. Per the germline V gene, CDR1 is SGHNT and CDR2 is YYREEE (reference sequence). Complete variable domain (other parts from reference TRBV5-4 and TRBJ2-1): ETGVTQSPTHLIKTRGQQVTLRCSSQSGHNTVSWYQQALGQGPQFIFQYYREEENGRGNFPPRFSGLQFPNYSSELNVNALELDDSALYLCASSLAPLGGGDEQFFGPGTRLTVL.

The chain links TRBV5-4 to TRBJ2-1, with TRBD1 identical over 9 bases. The CDR3 has 15 amino acids. The junction had 2 bases not matched to a gene; V was cut back by 2 bases and J by 2 bases. The germline V gene has CDR1 SGHNT and CDR2 YYREEE (reference sequence). The CDR3 DNA reads TGTGCCAGCAGCTTTGGGACAGGGACCTACAATGAGCAGTTCTTC. This codes for CASSFGTGTYNEQFF.

This sequence joins TRBV7-9 and TRBJ1-5; possibly TRBD1 for D (6 bases). Trimming took 10 bases from V and 4 from J, leaving 17 bases between them. Per the germline V gene, CDR1 is SEHNR and CDR2 is FQNEAQ (reference sequence). CDR3 length: 14 residues. CDR3 bases: TGTGCCATCCAGCCCACAGGGACAAATCAGCCCCAGCATTTT. Translation gives CAIQPTGTNQPQHF. The whole variable domain, filled in from reference TRBV7-9 and TRBJ1-5, reads DTGVSQNPRHKITKRGQNVTFRCDPISEHNRLYWYRQTLGQGPEFLTYFQNEAQLEKSRLLSDRFSAERPKGSFSTLEIQRTEQGDSAMYLCAIQPTGTNQPQHFGDGTRLSIL.

This rearrangement joins TRBV25-1 to TRBJ1-4; 12 bases are shared with TRBD1. Looked up from germline, CDR1 is MGHDK and CDR2 is SYGVNS. The CDR3 totals 16 residues. Unmatched junction bases numbered 3, after V lost 0 bases and J lost 7 bases. This CDR3 reads CASSEYMGQGAEKLFF. The CDR3 DNA reads as TGTGCCAGCAGTGAATATATGGGACAGGGGGCTGAAAAACTGTTTTTT.

This clone showed up just once. This chain links TRBV23-1 with TRBJ1-6; 7 bases are shared with TRBD1. TRBV23-1 is classed as an ORF, of uncertain function. The ends lost 3 bases at V and 0 bases at J; junction bases unmatched: 23. This CDR3 comprises 23 residues. The CDR3 spells CASSHSGGQRLSLSSSYNSPLHF. The CDR3 bases are TGCGCCAGCAGTCATTCAGGGGGTCAACGGTTGAGTTTATCCAGCTCCTATAATTCACCCCTCCACTTT.

The rearrangement uses TRBV7-6 and TRBJ1-3; the D is unclear. The germline CDR1 and CDR2 sequences are SGHVS and FNYEAQ. The V end was cut by 2 bases, the J end by 6 bases, with 11 bases between. This CDR3 region has 14 residues. The CDR3 loop is CASSLRAGENTIYF. The CDR3 nucleotides are TGTGCCAGCAGCTTAAGGGCGGGAGAAAACACCATATATTTT.

The V and J genes are TRBV7-8 and TRBJ1-1; the D gene is possibly TRBD1 (6 bases). Trimming stripped 5 bases from V and 0 bases from J, with 28 bases between. Per the germline V gene, CDR1 is SGHVS and CDR2 is FQNEAQ. The CDR3 runs to 20 residues. This CDR3 reads CASSPYISLQGVGLNTEAFF. CDR3 bases: TGTGCCAGCAGCCCTTATATCTCCTTACAGGGAGTTGGGCTGAACACTGAAGCTTTCTTT.

This rearrangement joins TRBV7-8 to TRBJ2-3; TRBD2 aligns across 8 bases. The CDR3 is 16 residues long. Trimming cost V 3 bases and J 2 bases; bases outside gene matches: 7. Looked up from germline, CDR1 is SGHVS and CDR2 is FQNEAQ. CDR3: CASSFFIAGNTDTQYF. The CDR3 DNA follows: TGTGCCAGCAGCTTTTTTATAGCGGGGAACACAGATACGCAGTATTTT.

This clone was recorded only once. The chain recombines TRBV7-2 with TRBJ2-5; 8 bases are shared with TRBD2. After removal of 3 bases from V and 5 bases from J, the junction contained 8 bases not matched to a gene. In germline, CDR1 is SGHTA, CDR2 FQGNSA. The CDR3 spans 15 residues. CDR3 DNA: TGTGCCAGCAGCTTGGGGACTAGTTTATGGGAGACCCAGTACTTC. Amino acids: CASSLGTSLWETQYF.

This rearrangement joins TRBV4-1 to TRBJ2-3; TRBD2 matches 9 bases. The CDR3 totals 18 residues. Per germline, CDR1 MGHRA and CDR2 YSYEKL. The V segment lost 3 bases and the J segment 5 bases; nucleotides outside the gene matches: 15. The CDR3 nucleotides are TGCGCCAGCAGCCAGCAGACCTTTGGCGGGGGGGCCGGAGATACGCAGTATTTT. Translation: CASSQQTFGGGAGDTQYF.

The chain employs TRBV4-1 and TRBJ1-1; D uncertain. The V gene lost 4 bases and the J gene lost 0 bases, with 12 bases spanning the gap. Germline assignment: CDR1 MGHRA and CDR2 YSYEKL. This CDR3 contains 15 residues. In nucleotides, the CDR3 is TGCGCCAGCAGCCTTGCCCCAACACTGAACACTGAAGCTTTCTTT. Amino acid sequence: CASSLAPTLNTEAFF.

The gene calls are TRBV7-2 and TRBJ2-3; D tentatively reads TRBD1 or TRBD2 (5 bases each). CDR1 is SGHTA, CDR2 FQGNSA, per germline. The V end lost 6 bases, the J end lost 0 bases, and 19 bases lay between the germline ends. The CDR3 has 17 residues. CDR3 amino acids: CASSRVRGLSSTDTQYF. The CDR3 coding sequence is TGTGCCAGCAGTCGCGTACGGGGCCTATCTAGCACAGATACGCAGTATTTT.

This clone ranks as medium-sized. This sequence joins TRBV2 and TRBJ1-3, with D tentatively TRBD1 (6 bases). Trimming cost V 3 bases and J 0 bases, with 15 bases left between them. The V gene's germline CDR1 is SNHLY and CDR2 FYNNEI. There are 17 residues in the CDR3. CDR3 DNA sequence: TGTGCCAGCAGTGATGGATCAGGGGCCAGCTCTGGAAACACCATATATTTT. Translation: CASSDGSGASSGNTIYF.

The genes are TRBV29-1 and TRBJ1-1, with no clear D. V was trimmed by 2 bases and J by 0 bases, leaving 4 bases between them. The V gene's germline CDR1 is SQVTM and CDR2 ANQGSEA. The CDR3 covers 12 residues. The CDR3 region is CSVEYLNTEAFF. For the CDR3, the DNA is TGCAGCGTTGAATACCTGAACACTGAAGCTTTCTTT.

The chain joins TRBV6-5 to TRBJ1-2, with TRBD1 as a possible D gene (5 bases). The V and J ends lost 5 bases and 4 bases respectively, with 8 bases between them. Germline-derived CDR1 and CDR2 are MNHEY and SVGAGI. CDR3 size: 12 residues. This CDR3 is CASSGGGYGYTF. DNA of the CDR3: TGTGCCAGCAGTGGGGGTGGCTATGGCTACACCTTC.

The chain couples TRBV6-6 to TRBJ2-7, with unresolved D. V lost 0 bases to trimming and J lost 2 bases, with 5 bases between them. The germline gives CDR1 MNHNY, CDR2 SVGAGI (reference sequence). This CDR3 region has 13 residues. The CDR3 bases are TGTGCCAGCAGTTACTCCACTGCCTACGAGCAGTACTTC. Its protein product is CASSYSTAYEQYF.

The chain is built from TRBV7-2 and TRBJ2-1, with 10 bases lining up with TRBD1. Per germline, CDR1 SGHTA and CDR2 FQGNSA. V lost 1 base, J lost 6 bases, and 3 bases stayed unmatched. The CDR3 totals 15 residues. CDR3 coding DNA: TGTGCCAGCAGCTTAGGGACAGGGGGAGTCAATGAGCAGTTCTTC. It translates to CASSLGTGGVNEQFF. The full variable domain, rest sourced from reference TRBV7-2 and TRBJ2-1, is GAGVSQSPSNKVTEKGKDVELRCDPISGHTALYWYRQSLGQGLEFLIYFQGNSAPDKSGLPSDRFSAERTGGSVSTLTIQRTQQEDSAVYLCASSLGTGGVNEQFFGPGTRLTVL.

The chain joins TRBV29-1 to TRBJ2-7; a weak D match, TRBD1 (5 bases). The V and J ends lost 3 bases and 2 bases respectively, with 8 bases between them. Per germline, CDR1 SQVTM and CDR2 ANQGSEA. The CDR3 is 12 residues long. The CDR3 nucleotides read TGCAGCGTTGAGGACACAGCCTACGAGCAGTACTTC. This sequence encodes CSVEDTAYEQYF.

Only one count was recorded for this clone. V usage is TRBV7-2 and J usage is TRBJ1-2, with D maybe TRBD1 (5 bases). The V gene's germline CDR1 is SGHTA and CDR2 FQGNSA. Trimming removed 3 bases from V and 0 bases from J, with 17 bases in between. The CDR3 runs to 17 residues. This chain's CDR3 is CASSFLRQGEANYGYTF. The CDR3, as DNA: TGTGCCAGCAGCTTTTTACGGCAGGGTGAGGCTAACTATGGCTACACCTTC.

This clone was counted once. The chain couples TRBV6-4 to TRBJ2-5; D possibly matches TRBD1 or TRBD2 (6 bases each). CDR3 length: 17 residues. Germline loops: CDR1 MRHNA, CDR2 SNTAGT. Trimming cost V 3 bases and J 2 bases, with 19 bases left between them. CDR3 coding DNA: TGTGCCAGCAGTGAACCATGTGGGGGGCGCGTGCAAGAGACCCAGTACTTC. This translates into CASSEPCGGRVQETQYF.

V usage is TRBV7-9 and J usage is TRBJ2-3, with 8 bases identical to TRBD2. In germline, CDR1 is SEHNR, CDR2 FQNEAQ (reference sequence). J lost 3 bases, V lost 3 bases, and 2 bases had no gene match. CDR3 length: 14 residues. The CDR3 spells CASSFGLATDTQYF. The CDR3 coding sequence is TGTGCCAGCAGCTTCGGACTAGCTACAGATACGCAGTATTTT.

The chain joins TRBV29-1 to TRBJ1-2; TRBD1 agrees at 8 bases. The V segment lost 4 bases and the J segment 1 base; nucleotides outside the gene matches: 2. This CDR3 has 13 amino acids. The germline CDR1 and CDR2 sequences are SQVTM and ANQGSEA. The CDR3 sequence is CSVGGQGNYGYTF. The DNA of the CDR3 is TGCAGCGTTGGTGGACAGGGTAACTATGGCTACACCTTC.